Listed here are 22 T cell receptor beta chains from one sample, sequenced in a study of patients and donors after allogeneic stem cell transplantation. MiXCR, applied by TCRdb to the RT-PCR reads, yields one record per CDR3 protein. There are 190,000 or so distinct CDR3 sequences in the sample; over 30% occur only once, and roughly 12% lies in the top ten. Sequenced material: blood, either unsorted or a sorted T cell fraction (not recorded which). These receptors were taken from a human donor who was either an allogeneic HSCT recipient or a stem cell or donor lymphocyte infusion donor (not recorded which). It is not recorded whose cells these are; they may come from a transplant donor.

This clonotype was seen a handful of times. The chain has TRBV5-5 and TRBJ1-1, with D unclear. CDR3 length: 16 residues. Between the trimmed V and J ends, which lost 4 bases and 3 bases, there was a span of 19 bases. Germline lookup yields CDR1 SGHKS and CDR2 YYEKEE (reference sequence). The CDR3 DNA reads as TGTGCCAGCAGCCTCCGGGCCGTTCGGCTTGACACTGAAGCTTTCTTT. Translated, it gives CASSLRAVRLDTEAFF.

The rearrangement joins TRBV24-1 to TRBJ1-2; D uncertain. The CDR3 contains 11 residues. V was clipped by 10 bases and J by 4 bases, with 9 bases between them. Germline lookup yields CDR1 KGHDR and CDR2 SFDVKD. The CDR3 bases are TGTGCCACGGACGGACTCTATGGCTACACCTTC. This translates into CATDGLYGYTF.

At least ten counts were recorded for this clonotype. The V and J genes are TRBV7-8 and TRBJ1-2; D is unclear. Germline values: CDR1 SGHVS, CDR2 FQNEAQ. CDR3 size: 13 residues. V was cut by 5 bases and J by 2 bases, with 9 bases left in between. The CDR3 protein is CASSLDTNYGYTF. The CDR3, as DNA: TGTGCCAGCAGCCTCGACACGAACTATGGCTACACCTTC.

The chain is built from TRBV20-1 and TRBJ1-1; TRBD1 is a possible D gene (5 bases). Germline-derived CDR1 and CDR2 are DFQATT and SNEGSKA (reference sequence). The V end was cut by 6 bases, the J end by 1 base, with 12 bases between. This CDR3 region has 13 residues. CDR3 DNA sequence: TGCAGTGCCGCGGGACTCCGGAACACTGAAGCTTTCTTT. Translation: CSAAGLRNTEAFF.

The CDR3, as DNA: TGTGCCAGCGCCCGGGACGTCAACACTGAAGCTTTCTTT. Its protein product is CASARDVNTEAFF. The rearrangement uses TRBV7-3 and TRBJ1-1, with D perhaps matching TRBD1 (5 bases). Germline V gene lookup returns CDR1 SGHTA and CDR2 FQGTGA. Trimming cost V 8 bases and J 2 bases, with 12 bases left between them. The CDR3 sequence is 13 residues long.

V is TRBV9 and J is TRBJ1-2, with 7 bases that match TRBD1. CDR1 and CDR2 from the germline V gene are SGDLS and YYNGEE. V was clipped by 3 bases and J by 0 bases; unmatched bases: 5. The CDR3 has 15 amino acids. This CDR3 reads CASSESQGANYGYTF. CDR3 DNA sequence: TGTGCCAGCAGCGAATCCCAGGGGGCTAACTATGGCTACACCTTC. Complete variable domain (other parts from reference TRBV9 and TRBJ1-2): DSGVTQTPKHLITATGQRVTLRCSPRSGDLSVYWYQQSLDQGLQFLIQYYNGEERAKGNILERFSAQQFPDLHSELNLSSLELGDSALYFCASSESQGANYGYTFGSGTRLTVV.

This clonotype turned up a few times. CDR3 sequence: CASSAGGTLGNQPQHF. DNA for the CDR3: TGTGCCAGCAGTGCGGGGGGGACTCTAGGTAATCAGCCCCAGCATTTT. The chain combines TRBV2 with TRBJ1-5; possibly TRBD1 for D (5 bases). The V end lost 4 bases, the J end lost 4 bases, and 17 bases lay between the germline ends. Germline CDR1 is SNHLY and CDR2 is FYNNEI. The CDR3 contains 16 residues.

This clonotype has just a few counts. The chain employs TRBV11-2 and TRBJ1-1, with D possibly TRBD1 on 6 matching bases. V lost 3 bases, J lost 0 bases, and 11 bases lay in between. Germline V lookup: CDR1 SGHAT, CDR2 FQNNGV. CDR3 size: 15 residues. The CDR3 region is CASSFTTGLNTEAFF. The CDR3, as DNA: TGTGCCAGCAGCTTTACTACAGGGCTGAACACTGAAGCTTTCTTT.

J is TRBJ2-3 and V is TRBV5-1; no clear D. CDR1 is SGHRS, CDR2 YFSETQ, per germline. The CDR3 totals 13 residues. V lost 5 bases and J 3 bases, leaving 10 bases between the germline ends. The DNA of the CDR3 is TGCGCCAGCAGGAGACCGACAACAGATACGCAGTATTTT. This codes for CASRRPTTDTQYF.

The chain carries TRBV5-1 and TRBJ2-3; D gene ambiguous. CDR1 SGHRS and CDR2 YFSETQ come from the germline V gene. The V end lost 0 bases, the J end lost 4 bases, and 9 bases lay between the germline ends. This CDR3 is 14 amino acids long. CDR3 in DNA: TGCGCCAGCAGCTTGGTTCAGCGCGCAGATACGCAGTATTTT. Protein sequence: CASSLVQRADTQYF.

This chain uses TRBV2 with TRBJ1-5; possibly TRBD1 for D (6 bases). Trimming took 9 bases from V and 0 from J, leaving 12 bases between them. Germline loops: CDR1 SNHLY, CDR2 FYNNEI. The CDR3 length is 14 residues. In DNA form, the CDR3 reads TGTGCCAGTAACAGGGAGTATAGCAATCAGCCCCAGCATTTT. Its translation: CASNREYSNQPQHF.

This clonotype was seen many times. The chain couples TRBV6-6 to TRBJ1-2; weak D call: TRBD1 (5 bases). There are 13 residues in the CDR3. Germline V gene sequence: CDR1 MNHNY, CDR2 SVGAGI (reference sequence). Between the trimmed V and J ends, which lost 6 bases and 4 bases, there was a span of 12 bases. This chain's CDR3 is CASSPDRLYGYTF. The CDR3, as DNA: TGTGCCAGCAGCCCCGACAGACTCTATGGCTACACCTTC.

This chain uses TRBV4-2 with TRBJ1-2; D not certain. Trimming stripped 0 bases from V and 4 bases from J, with 18 bases between. This CDR3 spans 17 amino acids. Germline V CDR1 and CDR2: LGHNA, YNFKEQ. This CDR3 is CASSQDLSGVGGYGYTF. The DNA of the CDR3 is TGTGCCAGCAGCCAAGATCTTTCCGGGGTTGGAGGCTATGGCTACACCTTC.

This clonotype was counted only a few times. The chain uses TRBV7-9 and TRBJ1-2, with D unclear. The CDR3 spans 13 residues. Germline V CDR1 and CDR2: SEHNR, FQNEAQ (reference sequence). The germline V and J ends were trimmed by 1 base and 4 bases, with 7 bases remaining between them. CDR3 region: CASSLEAFYGYTF. The CDR3 DNA sequence: TGTGCCAGCAGCTTAGAGGCATTCTATGGCTACACCTTC.

This clonotype has more than one count but fewer than ten. The rearrangement links TRBV12-3 or TRBV12-4 to TRBJ2-5, with unresolved D. Between the trimmed V and J ends, which lost 5 bases and 4 bases, there was a span of 17 bases. The CDR3 extends over 15 amino acids. CDR3 amino acids: CASSRFSPDTETQYF. In nucleotides, the CDR3 is TGTGCCAGCAGTCGGTTTAGTCCGGATACAGAGACCCAGTACTTC.

The chain couples TRBV4-2 to TRBJ2-7; D not resolved. The CDR3 extends over 15 amino acids. CDR1 is LGHNA and CDR2 is YNFKEQ in the germline V gene. The V and J ends lost 4 bases and 2 bases respectively, with 15 bases between them. CDR3 amino acids: CASSPTEDGAYEQYF. CDR3 nucleotides: TGTGCCAGCAGCCCCACAGAGGACGGAGCCTACGAGCAGTACTTC.

This clonotype turned up a few times. The V and J genes are TRBV27 and TRBJ2-7; 7 positions agree with TRBD1. Germline V gene sequence: CDR1 MNHEY, CDR2 SMNVEV (reference sequence). CDR3 length: 15 amino acids. Trimming cost V 2 bases and J 0 bases; bases outside gene matches: 4. The CDR3 DNA is TGTGCCAGCAGTTTAGGAGGACAGGCCTCCTACGAGCAGTACTTC. This translates into CASSLGGQASYEQYF.

There are a few counts of this clonotype. This chain uses TRBV28 with TRBJ1-1, with TRBD1 matching over 8 bases. Germline values: CDR1 MDHEN, CDR2 SYDVKM. This CDR3 has 14 amino acids. The J segment lost 4 bases and the V segment lost 5 bases, leaving 6 bases of the junction unmatched. The CDR3 DNA is TGTGCCAGCAGTCCAGGGGGCTGGAGCACTGAAGCTTTCTTT. Amino acids: CASSPGGWSTEAFF.

This clonotype was detected a few times. The V and J genes are TRBV29-1 and TRBJ1-2; a possible D gene is TRBD1 (5 bases). Germline loops: CDR1 SQVTM, CDR2 ANQGSEA. The CDR3 totals 12 residues. Trimming removed 4 bases from V and 8 bases from J, with 14 bases in between. DNA of the CDR3: TGCAGCGTTGCTGGACAACTGGGGGGCTACACCTTC. This gives the protein CSVAGQLGGYTF.

The chain employs TRBV5-5 and TRBJ1-5; no reliable D call. The V gene lost 4 bases and the J gene lost 5 bases, with 13 bases spanning the gap. Per germline, CDR1 SGHKS and CDR2 YYEKEE (reference sequence). The CDR3 contains 14 residues. In nucleotides, the CDR3 is TGTGCCAGCAGCCAGGCGGGGTCGGATCAGCCCCAGCATTTT. It codes for CASSQAGSDQPQHF.

This clonotype was counted a single time. The chain carries TRBV28 and TRBJ1-5, with 8 nucleotides matching TRBD1. V shed 7 bases, J shed 13 bases, and the junction held 9 bases outside the gene matches. The germline V gene has CDR1 MDHEN and CDR2 SYDVKM. The CDR3 is 12 residues long. As DNA, the CDR3 is TGTGCCAGCAAAACTGACAGGGGTATGCAGCATTTT. Protein: CASKTDRGMQHF.

The chain carries TRBV6-6 and TRBJ1-3; unclear D gene. Germline CDR1 reads MNHNY; CDR2 reads SVGAGI (reference sequence). This CDR3 spans 17 amino acids. Trimming shortened V by 1 base and J by 0 bases, and 13 bases separated the two germline ends. As DNA, the CDR3 is TGTGCCAGCAGTTACTTTGCTTTGGCAGGCTCTGGAAACACCATATATTTT. Translating gives CASSYFALAGSGNTIYF.